The clone carrying this T cell receptor beta chain occurred many times. As yet, its antigen is unknown. The data are from a study of identical twins. The germline V gene encodes CDR1 SGHVS and CDR2 FQNEAQ. Trimming pared 1 base from V and 4 bases from J, leaving 10 bases between. The length of the CDR3 is 14 residues. TCRdb passed the 5' RACE reads through MiXCR, listing each CDR3 protein once. The table includes 420,000 or so distinct CDR3 sequences, around 18% detected once. The study, taken as a whole, reports: The abundant beta clonotypes from cord blood had fewer insertions, and memory repertoires had none of this.

All donors were healthy, and all were Caucasian. The sequenced sample was naive T cells sorted from blood. The source of this sequence is a man between 50 and 59 years old in good health. This sequence joins TRBV7-8 and TRBJ1-1; D is possibly TRBD1 (6 bases). The CDR3 DNA reads TGTGCCAGCAGCTTAGGCAGGGGCCTCACTGAAGCTTTCTTT. Translating gives CASSLGRGLTEAFF.